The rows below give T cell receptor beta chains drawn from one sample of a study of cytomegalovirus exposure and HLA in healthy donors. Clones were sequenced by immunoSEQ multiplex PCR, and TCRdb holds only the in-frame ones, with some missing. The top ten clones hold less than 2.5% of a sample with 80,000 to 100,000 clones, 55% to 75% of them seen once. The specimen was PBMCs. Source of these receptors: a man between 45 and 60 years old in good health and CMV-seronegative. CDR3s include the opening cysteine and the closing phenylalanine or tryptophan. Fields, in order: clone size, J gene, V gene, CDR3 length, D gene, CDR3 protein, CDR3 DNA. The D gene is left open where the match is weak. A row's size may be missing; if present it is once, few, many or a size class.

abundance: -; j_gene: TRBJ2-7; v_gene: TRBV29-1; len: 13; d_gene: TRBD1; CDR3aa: CSVGDRVTYEQYF; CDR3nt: TGCAGCGTTGGAGACAGGGTGACCTACGAGCAGTACTTC
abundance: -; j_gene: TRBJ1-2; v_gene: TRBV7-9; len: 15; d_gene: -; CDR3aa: CASSTSGTANYGYTF; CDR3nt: TGTGCCAGCAGCACGTCCGGGACTGCTAACTATGGCTACACCTTC
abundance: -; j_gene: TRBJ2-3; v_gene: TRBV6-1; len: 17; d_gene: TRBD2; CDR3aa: CASSESGSTPGTDTQYF; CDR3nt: TGTGCCAGCAGTGAAAGCGGGAGTACCCCCGGTACAGATACGCAGTATTTT
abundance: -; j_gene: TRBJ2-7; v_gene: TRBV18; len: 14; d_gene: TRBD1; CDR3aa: CASSPGTGTYEQYF; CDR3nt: TGTGCCAGCTCACCCGGGACAGGCACCTACGAGCAGTACTTC
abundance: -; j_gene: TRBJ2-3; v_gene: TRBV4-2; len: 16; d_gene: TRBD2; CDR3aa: CASSRGTSGVLDTQYF; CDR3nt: TGTGCCAGCAGCCGCGGGACTAGCGGGGTTTTAGATACGCAGTATTTT
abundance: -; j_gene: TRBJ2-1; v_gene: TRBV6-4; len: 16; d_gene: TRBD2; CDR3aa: CASSLGTSGRANEQFF; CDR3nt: TGTGCCAGCAGTCTAGGGACTAGCGGGAGGGCCAATGAGCAGTTCTTC
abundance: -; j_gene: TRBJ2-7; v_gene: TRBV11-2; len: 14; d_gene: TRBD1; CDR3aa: CASSLGQGVYEQYF; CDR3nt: TGTGCCAGCAGCCTGGGACAGGGAGTTTACGAGCAGTACTTC
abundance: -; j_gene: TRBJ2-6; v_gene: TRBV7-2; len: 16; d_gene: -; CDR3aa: CASSFRAHSGANVLTF; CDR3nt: TGTGCCAGCAGCTTCCGAGCTCATTCTGGGGCCAACGTCCTGACTTTC
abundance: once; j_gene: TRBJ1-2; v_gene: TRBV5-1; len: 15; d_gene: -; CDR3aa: CASSLEYGGPGGYTF; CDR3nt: TGCGCCAGCAGCTTGGAGTACGGGGGGCCGGGTGGCTACACCTTC
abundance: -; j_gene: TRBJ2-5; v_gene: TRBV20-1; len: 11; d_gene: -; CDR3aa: CSGVLGETQYF; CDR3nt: TGCAGTGGTGTCCTCGGGGAGACCCAGTACTTC
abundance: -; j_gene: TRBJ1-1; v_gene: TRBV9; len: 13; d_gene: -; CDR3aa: CASSVAPKTEAFF; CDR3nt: TGTGCCAGCAGCGTAGCCCCTAAGACTGAAGCTTTCTTT
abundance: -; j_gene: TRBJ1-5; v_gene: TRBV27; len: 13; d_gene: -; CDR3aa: CASSVDRNQPQHF; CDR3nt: TGTGCCAGCAGTGTCGACAGAAATCAGCCCCAGCATTTT
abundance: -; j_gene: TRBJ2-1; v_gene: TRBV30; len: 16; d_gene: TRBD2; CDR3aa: CAWSVLAGRTGNEQFF; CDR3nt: TGTGCCTGGAGTGTACTAGCGGGGCGAACCGGCAATGAGCAGTTCTTC
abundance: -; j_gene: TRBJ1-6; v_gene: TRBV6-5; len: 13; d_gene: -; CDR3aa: CASSRGSRPPLHF; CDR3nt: TGTGCCAGCAGTCGAGGGTCTCGACCACCCCTCCACTTT
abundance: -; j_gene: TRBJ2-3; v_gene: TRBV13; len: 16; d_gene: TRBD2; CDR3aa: CASSLQTSGTTDTQYF; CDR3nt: TGTGCCAGCAGCTTACAGACTAGCGGGACCACAGATACGCAGTATTTT
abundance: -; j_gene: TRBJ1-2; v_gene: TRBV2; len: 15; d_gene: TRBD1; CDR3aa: CASSESGGANYGYTF; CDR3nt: TGTGCCAGCAGTGAGTCAGGGGGCGCGAACTATGGCTACACCTTC
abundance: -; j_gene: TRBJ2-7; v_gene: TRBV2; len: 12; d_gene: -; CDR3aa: CASRQGYYEQYF; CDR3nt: TGTGCCAGTAGGCAGGGGTACTACGAGCAGTACTTC
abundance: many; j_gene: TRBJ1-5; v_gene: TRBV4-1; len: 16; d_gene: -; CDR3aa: CASSQVGREGNQPQHF; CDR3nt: TGCGCCAGCAGCCAAGTCGGGAGAGAGGGCAATCAGCCCCAGCATTTT
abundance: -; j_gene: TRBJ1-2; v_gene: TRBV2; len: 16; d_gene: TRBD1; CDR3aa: CASSEAQKGQGRGYTF; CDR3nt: TGTGCCAGCAGTGAAGCCCAAAAGGGACAGGGACGTGGCTACACCTTC
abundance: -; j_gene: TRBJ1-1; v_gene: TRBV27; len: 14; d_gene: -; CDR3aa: CASAHPGQNTEAFF; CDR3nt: TGTGCCAGCGCACATCCGGGACAGAACACTGAAGCTTTCTTT
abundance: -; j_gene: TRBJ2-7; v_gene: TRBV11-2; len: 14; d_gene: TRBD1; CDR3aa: CASSPRTGWDEQYF; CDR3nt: TGTGCCAGCAGCCCCCGGACAGGGTGGGACGAGCAGTACTTC
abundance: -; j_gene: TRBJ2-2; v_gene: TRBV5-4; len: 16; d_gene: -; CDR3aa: CASSFNGGPNTGELFF; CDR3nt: TGTGCCAGCAGCTTTAACGGGGGACCGAACACCGGGGAGCTGTTTTTT
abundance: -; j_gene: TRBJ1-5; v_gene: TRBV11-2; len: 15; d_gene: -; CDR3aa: CASSLDINVGQPQHF; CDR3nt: TGTGCCAGCAGCTTAGACATAAATGTCGGTCAGCCCCAGCATTTT
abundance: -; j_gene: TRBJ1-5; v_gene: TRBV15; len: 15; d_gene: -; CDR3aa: CATSRDLGRNQPQHF; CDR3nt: TGTGCCACCAGCAGAGATCTGGGCCGCAATCAGCCCCAGCATTTT
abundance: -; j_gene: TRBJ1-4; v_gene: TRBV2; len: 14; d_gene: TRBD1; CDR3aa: CASTRRTGGEKLFF; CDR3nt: TGTGCCAGCACGAGGAGGACAGGGGGGGAAAAACTGTTTTTT
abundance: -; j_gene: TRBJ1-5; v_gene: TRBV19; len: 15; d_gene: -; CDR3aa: CASSFGQGRNQPQHF; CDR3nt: TGTGCCAGTAGTTTTGGGCAGGGTCGAAATCAGCCCCAGCATTTT
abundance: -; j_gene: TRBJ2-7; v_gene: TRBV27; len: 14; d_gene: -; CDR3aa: CASSLNFGYDEQYF; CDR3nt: TGTGCCAGCAGTTTAAATTTCGGGTACGACGAGCAGTACTTC
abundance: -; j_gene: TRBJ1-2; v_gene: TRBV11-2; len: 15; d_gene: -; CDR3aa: CASSPHPGDNYGYTF; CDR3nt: TGTGCCAGCAGCCCTCATCCCGGAGATAACTATGGCTACACCTTC
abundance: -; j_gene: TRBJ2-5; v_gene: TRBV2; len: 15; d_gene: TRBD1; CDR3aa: CASRGGQGFQETQYF; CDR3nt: TGTGCCAGCAGGGGGGGACAGGGATTTCAAGAGACCCAGTACTTC